The 25 T cell receptor beta chains below come from one sample, sequenced in a study of blood T cell repertoires in COVID-19 (dated by TCRdb to 2020 to 2021). The library was produced with the immunoSEQ multiplex PCR assay. TCRdb's version of the immuneACCESS table is confined to in-frame rearrangements and falls short of the full clone set. An unresolved V gene accounts for under half of the shortfall where checked; the remainder is of unknown origin. Across this sample there are more than 250,000 clones, with approximately 90% seen only once. The ten biggest clones cover under 2% of the sample. The sequencing input was peripheral blood. These receptors were obtained from a woman aged 25 to 39 with COVID-19, enrolled during active disease.

This clone was counted a single time. This chain uses TRBV9 with TRBJ1-2, with no clear D. Trimming stripped 0 bases from V and 6 bases from J, with 12 bases between. CDR3 length: 14 amino acids. Germline assignment: CDR1 SGDLS and CDR2 YYNGEE. CDR3 nucleotides: TGTGCCAGCAGCGTAGCGGGGAGCATCAATGGCTACACCTTC. Its translation is CASSVAGSINGYTF.

The rearrangement links TRBV19 to TRBJ1-5; 9 bases match TRBD1. CDR1 is LNHDA, CDR2 SQIVND, per germline (reference sequence). Trimming at V came to 1 base and at J to 5 bases, leaving 6 bases not matched to a gene. This CDR3 spans 16 amino acids. DNA for the CDR3: TGTGCCAGTAGTATAGCGCGCGACAGGGGGGATCAGCCCCAGCATTTT. Its translation is CASSIARDRGDQPQHF.

The rearrangement uses TRBV6-2 or TRBV6-3 and TRBJ1-2, with 9 positions matching TRBD1. Unmatched junction bases numbered 7, after V lost 6 bases and J lost 5 bases. CDR3 length: 14 amino acids. CDR1 is MNHEY, CDR2 SVGEGT, per germline. The CDR3 protein is CASSLGQGSYGYTF. In DNA form, the CDR3 reads TGTGCCAGCAGCTTGGGACAGGGATCGTATGGCTACACCTTC.

This chain connects TRBV14 to TRBJ1-1, with unresolved D. CDR1 SGHDN and CDR2 FVKESK come from the germline V gene. The CDR3 contains 14 residues. The V and J ends lost 2 bases and 6 bases respectively, with 13 bases between them. The CDR3 region has the DNA TGTGCCAGCAGCCAAACCCGGGGTGTACCTGAAGCTTTCTTT. Amino acid sequence: CASSQTRGVPEAFF.

This clone was picked up a small number of times. The gene calls are TRBV24-1 and TRBJ1-2; D gene unclear. Trimming removed 4 bases at V and 5 bases at J, with 10 bases between. The germline gives CDR1 KGHDR, CDR2 SFDVKD. The CDR3 runs to 13 residues. CDR3 region: CATSDWTGYGYTF. The CDR3 DNA reads TGTGCCACCAGTGACTGGACGGGATATGGCTACACCTTC.

The chain uses TRBV19 and TRBJ1-5, with no clear D. From germline, CDR1 is LNHDA and CDR2 SQIVND (reference sequence). V dropped 1 base and J dropped 0 bases, with 7 bases sitting between them. CDR3 length: 15 residues. The CDR3 coding sequence is TGTGCCAGTAGTATAGGAGGGATTAGCAATCAGCCCCAGCATTTT. Encoded protein: CASSIGGISNQPQHF.

This rearrangement joins TRBV29-1 to TRBJ2-1, with 8 bases aligning to TRBD2. CDR3 length: 13 amino acids. Germline V gene data show CDR1 as SQVTM and CDR2 as ANQGSEA. In DNA form, the CDR3 reads TGCAGTACCCTCGGGGGGGCCACCAATGAGCAGTTCTTC. It translates to CSTLGGATNEQFF.

The J gene is TRBJ2-1, the V gene TRBV27; perhaps TRBD2 as D (5 bases). Trimming pared 2 bases from V and 8 bases from J, leaving 7 bases between. The germline V gene has CDR1 MNHEY and CDR2 SMNVEV (reference sequence). The CDR3 has 12 residues. DNA of the CDR3: TGTGCCAGCAGTTTAGAGGGCGATGAGCAGTTCTTC. Its protein is CASSLEGDEQFF.

The rearrangement uses TRBV5-6 and TRBJ1-3; 10 positions agree with TRBD1. The germline V gene has CDR1 SGHDT and CDR2 YYEEEE. The junction had 7 bases not matched to a gene; V was cut back by 4 bases and J by 0 bases. The CDR3 loop spans 17 amino acids. The CDR3 spells CASSRDRGSLSGNTIYF. As DNA, the CDR3 is TGTGCCAGCAGCAGGGACAGGGGCTCACTCTCTGGAAACACCATATATTTT. Based on the CDR3 plus reference TRBV5-6 and TRBJ1-3, the full variable domain is DAGVTQSPTHLIKTRGQQVTLRCSPKSGHDTVSWYQQALGQGPQFIFQYYEEEERQRGNFPDRFSGHQFPNYSSELNVNALLLGDSALYLCASSRDRGSLSGNTIYFGEGSWLTVV.

The V gene is TRBV25-1, the J gene TRBJ1-1; the D is unclear. Trimming cost V 4 bases and J 0 bases, with 3 bases left between them. Per germline, CDR1 MGHDK and CDR2 SYGVNS. The CDR3 spans 12 residues. CDR3 bases: TGTGCCAGCAGTGCTTTGAACACTGAAGCTTTCTTT. It translates to CASSALNTEAFF.

The chain recombines TRBV5-1 with TRBJ2-2, with D tentatively TRBD2 (6 bases). Germline lookup yields CDR1 SGHRS and CDR2 YFSETQ. The CDR3 has 15 amino acids. V dropped 5 bases and J dropped 3 bases, with 14 bases sitting between them. CDR3 DNA: TGCGCCAGCAGATCAGCGGGTTATGACACCGGGGAGCTGTTTTTT. This encodes CASRSAGYDTGELFF.

This clone occurred once. The V call is TRBV3-1 (or the pseudogene TRBV3-2), the J call TRBJ1-4; 8 nucleotides agree with TRBD1. In germline, CDR1 is LGHDT, CDR2 YNNKEL (reference sequence). The CDR3 extends over 16 amino acids. V was pared by 5 bases and J by 5 bases, with 10 bases of the junction left unmatched. The CDR3 loop is CASSSTDRDSNEKLFF. The CDR3 bases are TGTGCCAGCAGCTCAACGGACAGGGACTCAAATGAAAAACTGTTTTTT.

The chain employs TRBV5-4 and TRBJ2-2; maybe TRBD1 (5 bases). V dropped 5 bases and J dropped 5 bases, with 7 bases sitting between them. Germline loops: CDR1 SGHNT, CDR2 YYREEE (reference sequence). The CDR3 totals 12 residues. As DNA, the CDR3 is TGTGCCAGCAGGGGGCCTACCGGGGAGCTGTTTTTT. This translates into CASRGPTGELFF.

V is TRBV2 and J is TRBJ1-3, with TRBD1 matching 11 bases. CDR3 size: 15 residues. Trimming at V came to 6 bases and at J to 4 bases, leaving 5 bases not matched to a gene. CDR1 and CDR2 (germline): SNHLY, FYNNEI. This chain's CDR3 is CASRGTGGSGNTIYF. The CDR3 region has the DNA TGTGCCAGCAGGGGGACAGGGGGATCCGGAAACACCATATATTTT.

The V gene is TRBV7-3, the J gene TRBJ2-5; 7 bases map to TRBD2. This CDR3 spans 13 amino acids. J gave up 5 bases and V 3 bases, and 3 bases lay outside the gene matches. Germline-derived CDR1 and CDR2 are SGHTA and FQGTGA. The CDR3, as DNA: TGTGCCAGCAGCTTCACCGGGGGGGAGACCCAGTACTTC. Protein: CASSFTGGETQYF.

This sequence joins TRBV28 and TRBJ1-2; tentatively, D is TRBD1 (6 bases). Trimming cost V 10 bases and J 0 bases, with 15 bases left between them. The CDR3 runs to 14 residues. Germline assignment: CDR1 MDHEN and CDR2 SYDVKM. The CDR3 DNA is TGTGCCACTCGGCAAGGGGGAACTAACTATGGCTACACCTTC. Translating it yields CATRQGGTNYGYTF.

This chain connects TRBV15 to TRBJ1-6; D not certain. From germline, CDR1 is LNHNV and CDR2 YYDKDF (reference sequence). V lost 6 bases to trimming and J lost 9 bases, with 15 bases between them. The CDR3 has 14 residues. The CDR3 DNA reads TGTGCCACCAGAGCGAGGGAGCGGACTTCACCCCTCCACTTT. Amino acids: CATRARERTSPLHF.

This chain uses TRBV7-2 with TRBJ2-7; 11 positions agree with TRBD1. The CDR3 contains 15 residues. Losses at the gene ends were 5 bases for V and 5 bases for J; bases not matched to a gene: 8. The germline V gene has CDR1 SGHTA and CDR2 FQGNSA. The CDR3 coding sequence is TGTGCCAGCAGCAAATGGACAGGGGGCCCTCACGAGCAGTACTTC. This codes for CASSKWTGGPHEQYF.

This clone was picked up a small number of times. This chain joins TRBV11-3 and TRBJ2-2, with TRBD1 identical over 9 bases. The CDR3 covers 16 residues. The J segment lost 4 bases and the V segment lost 3 bases, leaving 6 bases of the junction unmatched. CDR1 is SGHNT and CDR2 is YENEEA in the germline V gene. CDR3 sequence (DNA): TGTGCCAGCAGCTTTTGGACAGGGGCTCGCACCGGGGAGCTGTTTTTT. It encodes CASSFWTGARTGELFF.

This rearrangement joins TRBV7-2 to TRBJ1-2; TRBD1 might be the D (6 bases). The germline CDR1 and CDR2 sequences are SGHTA and FQGNSA. The CDR3 spans 14 residues. V lost 3 bases, J lost 4 bases, and 12 bases lay in between. CDR3 bases: TGTGCCAGCAGCTTGAACAGGGATCTCTATGGCTACACCTTC. It specifies CASSLNRDLYGYTF.

The chain has TRBV5-4 and TRBJ1-6, with D possibly matching TRBD1 (5 bases). CDR3 size: 13 residues. Trimming cost V 0 bases and J 9 bases, with 7 bases left between them. Germline assignment: CDR1 SGHNT and CDR2 YYREEE (reference sequence). CDR3 amino acids: CASSLVGGSPLHF. In DNA, the CDR3 is TGTGCCAGCAGCTTGGTGGGGGGTTCACCCCTCCACTTT.

The chain joins TRBV28 to TRBJ1-3; 7 bases align to TRBD1. V was pared by 5 bases and J by 9 bases, with 16 bases of the junction left unmatched. The CDR3 sequence is 16 residues long. Germline assignment: CDR1 MDHEN and CDR2 SYDVKM. In DNA form, the CDR3 reads TGTGCCAGCAGTCCGAGCCCGGGACAGACCCGAGTCACCATATATTTT. Translating it yields CASSPSPGQTRVTIYF.

The chain is built from TRBV18 and TRBJ2-7, with D possibly TRBD1 on 5 matching bases. This CDR3 has 13 amino acids. Trimming removed 2 bases from V and 3 bases from J, with 8 bases in between. The germline V gene has CDR1 KGHSH and CDR2 LQKENI. In DNA, the CDR3 is TGTGCCAGCTCACCAGACAGAATCTACGAGCAGTACGTC. Amino acids: CASSPDRIYEQYV.

This chain uses TRBV9 with TRBJ1-6, with D perhaps TRBD1 (5 bases). CDR3 length: 15 amino acids. Germline assignment: CDR1 SGDLS and CDR2 YYNGEE. The V end lost 0 bases, the J end lost 7 bases, and 11 bases lay between the germline ends. CDR3 DNA: TGTGCCAGCAGCGTAGAGGGGCTTGGGAATTCACCCCTCCACTTT. Protein product: CASSVEGLGNSPLHF.

The chain employs TRBV7-2 and TRBJ1-3; tentative D call: TRBD1 (6 bases). CDR3 size: 15 residues. Germline-derived CDR1 and CDR2 are SGHTA and FQGNSA. The V end was cut by 0 bases, the J end by 2 bases, with 8 bases between. The DNA of the CDR3 is TGTGCCAGCAGCTTAGCAAACAGGGCTGGAAACACCATATATTTT. Protein product: CASSLANRAGNTIYF.